This T cell receptor (beta chain) was identified during a study of blood T cells in healthy people across ages. Across the study: Through template switching, about one barcoded beta molecule was captured per two T cells, as measured in model experiments. Whole-study results and caveats: When set beside aged donors, long-lived donors presented more naive CD4+ cells and higher diversity. Without sorted subsets, naive and antigen-experienced compartments could not be conclusively compared. Observed TCR beta diversity showed a strong correlation with the percentage of naive T cells as measured by flow cytometry.

The germline V gene encodes CDR1 MNHEY and CDR2 SVGAGI. Trimming cost V 3 bases and J 1 base, with 9 bases left between them. This CDR3 is 14 amino acids long. Details on this clonotype: Its cognate antigen is unknown.

The second PCR ran roughly 7 to 12 cycles with a sample-barcoded 5' primer and J-beta primers. One entry per CDR3 protein results from TCRdb running MiXCR on the 5' RACE reads. This table has roughly 1,500,000 distinct CDR3 sequences, approximately 38% appearing once. The TCR comes from a woman aged 18-30 years in good health. The sequencing sample was made of blood. The chain couples TRBV6-5 to TRBJ1-1; D not resolved. DNA of the CDR3: TGTGCCAGCAGTTATGGGGTCGGGAACACTGAAGCTTTCTTT. It yields the protein CASSYGVGNTEAFF.